This T cell receptor beta chain was sequenced in a study of vaccination and CD4 T cells after COVID-19. Trimming shortened V by 7 bases and J by 1 base, and 8 bases separated the two germline ends. The germline CDR1 and CDR2 sequences are SGHRS and YFSETQ. The CDR3 consists of 12 residues. Cultured CD4+ T cell DNA underwent sequencing with the Oncomine TCR Beta short-read assay. Extraction of genomic DNA was performed on cultured CD4+ T cells. One entry per CDR3 protein results from TCRdb running MiXCR on the PCR reads. The sample lists approximately 19,000 distinct CDR3 sequences; 45% to 65% were seen once. About this clonotype itself: Its cognate antigen is unknown.

Treatment here: approximately 9-day PBMC culture with coronavirus spike peptide pools or control peptides (ViraFEST assay). The input for sequencing was CD4+ T cells from blood, cultured in vitro, taken before SARS-CoV-2 vaccination. The clonotype was recovered from a human donor who had recovered from COVID-19. V usage is TRBV5-1 and J usage is TRBJ2-5; D not resolved. DNA of the CDR3: TGCGCCAGCGGAACTTCCCAAGAGACCCAGTACTTC. Its translation is CASGTSQETQYF.